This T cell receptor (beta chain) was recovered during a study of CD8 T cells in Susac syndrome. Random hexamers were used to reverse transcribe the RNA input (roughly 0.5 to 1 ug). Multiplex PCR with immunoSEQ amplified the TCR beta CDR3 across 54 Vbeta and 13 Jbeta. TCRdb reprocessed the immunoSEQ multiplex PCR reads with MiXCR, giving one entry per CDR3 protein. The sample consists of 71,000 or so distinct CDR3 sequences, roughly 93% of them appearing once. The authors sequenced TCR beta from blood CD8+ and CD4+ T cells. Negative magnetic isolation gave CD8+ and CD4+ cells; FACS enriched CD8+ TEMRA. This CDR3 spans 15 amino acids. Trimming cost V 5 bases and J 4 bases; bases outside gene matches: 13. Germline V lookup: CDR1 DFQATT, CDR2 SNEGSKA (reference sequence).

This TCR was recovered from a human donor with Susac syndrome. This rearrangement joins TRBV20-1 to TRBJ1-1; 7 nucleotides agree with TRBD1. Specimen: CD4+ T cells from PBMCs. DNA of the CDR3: TGCAGTGCTTCTCCTTGGGACAGTCTTTCCACTGAAGCTTTCTTT. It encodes CSASPWDSLSTEAFF.